The source of this T cell receptor (beta chain) is a study of T cells after yellow fever vaccination (dated by TCRdb to 2018 to 2020). At the level of the whole study: The SMART-Seq v4 Ultra Low Input RNA kit was used to prepare libraries from fractions with low cell numbers. To follow T-cell clones before and after both primary and booster YFV17D yellow fever vaccination, bulk TCR alpha and beta repertoires underwent longitudinal sequencing. Two healthy male donors made up the cohort, one aged 18 to 30 years and the other aged 30 to 40 years. Blood was drawn at multiple timepoints before and after primary and secondary immunization, with bulk PBMC replicates and cell subsets isolated.

Per the publication, the treatment or condition label means: live attenuated yellow fever vaccine strain. A standard Ficoll-Paque protocol was used to isolate PBMCs from peripheral blood. Dynabeads CD4 and CD8 positive selection kits were used to isolate the CD4 and CD8 T-cell fractions. RNA was extracted with TriZol from bulk PBMCs, CD4 and CD8 fractions, and dextramer-positive and dextramer-negative fractions. The CDR3, from cysteine to phenylalanine, totals 17 residues. Only the CDR3 DNA is retained, 51 bases long and in frame from the first base. In the germline V gene, CDR1 corresponds to LGHNA and CDR2 to YNFKEQ. The germline ends are 16 bases apart after V is trimmed by 4 bases and J by 0 bases. Data came from an Illumina NovaSeq 6000. Synthesis of TCR cDNA relied on 5'RACE template switching, a step that introduced a universal primer site along with unique molecular identifiers. Priming of cDNA synthesis was performed from both the TCR alpha and TCR beta constant segments. Library amplification used two PCR steps, and the second PCR step added sample barcodes and sequencing adapters. Libraries were sequenced on Illumina HiSeq 2500 (2x100 bp) or NovaSeq (2x150 bp). In the original analysis: MIGEC was used to demultiplex reads and collapse the reads into UMI consensus sequences, and MiXCR was used for V(D)J alignment. Clonotypes responding to the vaccine were identified with edgeR on replicate PBMC samples, with the criteria of FDR below 0.01 and a log2 fold change above 5 up to day 15. CD4 or CD8 identity was assigned to each bulk clonotype according to whether the clonotype was present at higher abundance in the sequenced CD4 repertoire or the sequenced CD8 repertoire. TCRdb reran the public reads through fastp at Q25 and MiXCR, keeping productive beta chains. Rows are unified per CDR3 protein, each entry keeping the most common DNA and genes. V and J calls and clone size were set by TCRdb, not the authors. The sample profile shows 120,000 or so distinct CDR3 sequences; roughly 8.2% of them were found once. In total, the top ten clones hold approximately 39% of the sample.

The investigation overall reported the following: The study included only a couple of donors, which limits how far the findings can be generalized. The secondary T-cell response was weaker than the primary response but faster, peaking on day 5 instead of day 15. Computational filtering was required because FACS-sorted repertoires could contain abundant contaminating clonotypes from the bulk population. After the booster, most clones that had expanded after primary vaccination were detected again (around 97% of CD4 and under 90% of CD8), suggesting broad maintenance of memory. A small share of clonotypes occurred in both CD4 and CD8 compartments, likely arising from convergent recombination.

Only a few counts were recorded for this clonotype. Its cognate antigen has yet to be identified. No quality values exist for individual bases; no much larger clone is one base distant. The V and J genes are TRBV4-2 and TRBJ1-3; perhaps TRBD1 is the D gene, with 5 bases matching. The TCR sequence derives from a man between 18 and 29 years old who received the YFV17D yellow fever vaccine. The specimen was CD8+ T cells sorted from PBMCs, collected on the day of the yellow fever booster vaccination. The DNA sequence reads TGTGCCAGCAGCCGTGGTCGAGGAGGGGACTCTGGAAACACCATATATTTT. This translates into CASSRGRGGDSGNTIYF.